A selection of T cell receptor beta chains follows, all from one sample in a study of human T cells and chemical hapten exposure. MiXCR was run by TCRdb on the RACE reads, yielding one entry per CDR3 protein. The sample has 180,000 or so distinct CDR3 sequences, approximately 20% seen once. This specimen consisted of whole blood, obtained in connection with sensitization to the hapten diphenylcyclopropenone (DPC). The receptors shown here come from a woman aged 45 to 65 with alopecia areata. Some clones in this sample may be carry-over from other donors' samples. Both conserved end residues are trimmed from each CDR3.

length: 13
V: TRBV6-2/TRBV6-3
J: TRBJ2-3
CDR3: ASSSQDYRTDTQY

length: 11
V: TRBV7-9
J: TRBJ2-4
CDR3: ASSQQVQGLQY

length: 14
V: TRBV20-1
J: TRBJ1-6
CDR3: SASSPGDPINSPLH

length: 13
V: TRBV6-5
J: TRBJ2-5
CDR3: ASSYPSGSTETQY

length: 19
V: TRBV9
J: TRBJ2-1
CDR3: ASSPAPASGSNMWGNNEQF

length: 14
V: TRBV29-1
J: TRBJ2-1
CDR3: SVEHRLAGKRNEQF

length: 11
V: TRBV20-1
J: TRBJ1-1
CDR3: SARVRARSEAF

length: 14
V: TRBV27
J: TRBJ1-5
CDR3: ASRGGTGGFNQPQH

length: 14
V: TRBV5-1
J: TRBJ1-4
CDR3: ASSLAGQGKNEKLF

length: 12
V: TRBV20-1
J: TRBJ2-3
CDR3: SAVGTGQGDTQY

length: 13
V: TRBV6-6
J: TRBJ2-1
CDR3: ASTSRDRDDDEQF

length: 10
V: TRBV7-9
J: TRBJ1-1
CDR3: ASSLESTEAF

length: 11
V: TRBV7-9
J: TRBJ1-4
CDR3: ASSSQGREKLF

length: 11
V: TRBV2
J: TRBJ1-2
CDR3: ASSGRKSYGYT

length: 11
V: TRBV29-1
J: TRBJ2-7
CDR3: SVGGTGAYEQY

length: 12
V: TRBV6-2/TRBV6-3
J: TRBJ2-1
CDR3: ASSLPGLANEQF

length: 13
V: TRBV2
J: TRBJ2-1
CDR3: ASSEIAGAYNEQF

length: 12
V: TRBV27
J: TRBJ1-1
CDR3: ASSLSGGGREAF

length: 18
V: TRBV4-2
J: TRBJ2-3
CDR3: ASSQDFSGRGISSTDTQY

length: 12
V: TRBV20-1
J: TRBJ2-7
CDR3: SASRDGVSYEQY

length: 13
V: TRBV27
J: TRBJ2-1
CDR3: ASSTGTSGYNEQF

length: 15
V: TRBV7-2
J: TRBJ2-3
CDR3: ASSISGTGDPTDTQY